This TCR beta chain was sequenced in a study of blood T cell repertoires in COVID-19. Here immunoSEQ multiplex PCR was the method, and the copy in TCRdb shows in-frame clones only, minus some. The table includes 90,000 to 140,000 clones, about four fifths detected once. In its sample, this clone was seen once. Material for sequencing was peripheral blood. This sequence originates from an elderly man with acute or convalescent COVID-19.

The CDR3 reads CATTESGANVLTF. In DNA, the CDR3 is TGTGCCACCACAGAAAGCGGGGCCAACGTCCTGACTTTC. This chain connects TRBV6-5 to TRBJ2-6, with D unresolved. The germline gives CDR1 MNHEY, CDR2 SVGAGI. Trimming pared 10 bases from V and 4 bases from J, leaving 11 bases between. The CDR3 spans 13 residues.